Listed below are T cell receptor beta chains from one sample, sequenced in a study of cytomegalovirus exposure and HLA in healthy donors. The protocol was immunoSEQ multiplex PCR, while the TCRdb copy is restricted to in-frame clones and leaves out a portion. The sample holds roughly 200,000 clones, around 88% seen once. The specimen sequenced was PBMCs. Every receptor here comes from a man aged 40-49 years in good health and CMV-seropositive. Each CDR3 is given with its conserved first and last residue. D genes are given only for firm matches. Size is stated for part of the rows, as once, few or many counts, or as a class when the clone is expanded.

d_gene,j_gene,v_gene,abundance,CDR3aa,CDR3nt
.,TRBJ2-1,TRBV11-2,.,CASSLGAGGNNEQFF,TGTGCCAGCAGCTTAGGGGCAGGAGGGAACAATGAGCAGTTCTTC
.,TRBJ2-7,TRBV10-2,.,CASSSIPTPLYEQYF,TGCGCCAGCAGTTCTATACCGACACCCCTCTACGAGCAGTACTTC
TRBD1,TRBJ2-7,TRBV6-5,.,CASSGDRAIEQYF,TGTGCCAGCAGTGGGGACAGGGCCATCGAGCAGTACTTC
TRBD1,TRBJ1-5,TRBV27,.,CASSSRTGNGQPQHF,TGTGCCAGCAGTTCGAGGACAGGCAACGGACAGCCCCAGCATTTT
.,TRBJ2-5,TRBV19,once,CASSTGVTQYF,TGTGCCAGTAGTACAGGGGTTACCCAGTACTTC
TRBD2,TRBJ2-5,TRBV7-6,few,CASSLDPSGQETQYF,TGTGCCAGCAGCTTAGACCCTAGCGGCCAAGAGACCCAGTACTTC
.,TRBJ1-2,TRBV9,.,CASSVVQGSGGYTF,TGTGCCAGCAGCGTAGTCCAGGGGTCTGGCGGCTACACCTTC
TRBD1,TRBJ2-1,TRBV9,few,CASSVTTGGYNEQFF,TGTGCCAGCAGCGTAACGACAGGGGGCTACAATGAGCAGTTCTTC
.,TRBJ2-5,TRBV30,.,CAWSVGLAETQYF,TGTGCCTGGAGTGTTGGACTTGCGGAGACCCAGTACTTC
.,TRBJ2-7,TRBV27,.,CASSPHSGYEQYF,TGTGCCAGCAGTCCCCATAGCGGCTACGAGCAGTACTTC
TRBD2,TRBJ2-1,TRBV7-8,few,CASSLGTSGNYNEQFF,TGTGCCAGCAGCTTAGGGACTAGCGGGAACTACAATGAGCAGTTCTTC
.,TRBJ1-2,TRBV28,.,CASSFNGHTKYGYTF,TGTGCCAGCAGTTTCAACGGACACACAAAGTATGGCTACACCTTC
TRBD2,TRBJ2-5,TRBV11-2,.,CASSSPSLAGAETQYF,TGTGCCAGCAGCTCCCCAAGCCTAGCGGGAGCAGAGACCCAGTACTTC
.,TRBJ1-5,TRBV7-3,once,CASNLVISGEGSNQPQHF,TGTGCCAGCAACTTAGTGATATCAGGGGAAGGGAGCAATCAGCCCCAGCATTTT
TRBD1,TRBJ1-1,TRBV10-3,.,CAISGSTGAPTEAFF,TGTGCCATCAGTGGGTCGACAGGGGCGCCCACTGAAGCTTTCTTT
.,TRBJ2-5,TRBV28,.,CASSFLEGETQYF,TGTGCCAGCAGTTTCTTGGAGGGAGAGACCCAGTACTTC
.,TRBJ1-1,TRBV28,.,CASKLTVQLNTEAFF,TGTGCCAGCAAACTGACAGTTCAATTGAACACTGAAGCTTTCTTT
.,TRBJ2-7,TRBV6-5,.,CASSFSGGPPYEQYF,TGTGCCAGCAGTTTTAGCGGAGGACCCCCCTACGAGCAGTACTTC
.,TRBJ1-1,TRBV2,few,CASSEQGLATTEAFF,TGTGCCAGCAGTGAGCAGGGGTTAGCTACGACTGAAGCTTTCTTT
TRBD1,TRBJ2-2,TRBV5-1,.,CASSLTGTNTGELFF,TGCGCCAGCAGCCTGACAGGGACGAACACCGGGGAGCTGTTTTTT
.,TRBJ2-5,TRBV5-6,.,CASSLGGGTQYF,TGTGCCAGCAGCTTGGGAGGGGGGACCCAGTACTTC
.,TRBJ2-7,TRBV27,.,CASRSEAEVPGYEQYF,TGTGCCAGCAGATCCGAAGCCGAAGTGCCGGGCTACGAGCAGTACTTC
TRBD2,TRBJ2-1,TRBV5-1,.,CASSSLAVAHNEQFF,TGCGCCAGCAGCTCCCTAGCGGTAGCCCACAATGAGCAGTTCTTC
.,TRBJ1-1,TRBV18,.,CASSPLVVNTEAFF,TGTGCCAGCTCACCACTAGTGGTGAACACTGAAGCTTTCTTT
TRBD2,TRBJ2-7,TRBV6-5,.,CASSSKAGVDEQYF,TGTGCCAGCAGTTCGAAAGCGGGAGTGGACGAGCAGTACTTC
.,TRBJ2-2,TRBV2,.,CASSEAPGNTGELFF,TGTGCCAGCAGTGAAGCGCCAGGGAACACCGGGGAGCTGTTTTTT
TRBD2,TRBJ2-7,TRBV9,.,CASSLGLAHEQYF,TGTGCCAGCAGCTTAGGACTAGCCCACGAGCAGTACTTC
TRBD1,TRBJ2-2,TRBV10-3,few,CAIWTGAKNTGELFF,TGTGCCATTTGGACAGGGGCTAAGAACACCGGGGAGCTGTTTTTT
.,TRBJ2-6,TRBV7-9,few,CASSRLTGWDGANVLTF,TGTGCCAGCAGCCGCTTAACAGGATGGGATGGGGCCAACGTCCTGACTTTC
TRBD1,TRBJ2-7,TRBV10-1,once,CASIKTGQGKAF,TGCGCCAGCATCAAAACCGGACAGGGGAAAGCCTTC
.,TRBJ2-7,TRBV4-3,.,CASSPGTFHEQYF,TGCGCCAGCAGCCCAGGGACTTTCCACGAGCAGTACTTC
.,TRBJ2-4,TRBV6-6,.,CASSYSGPPDIQYF,TGTGCCAGCAGTTACTCTGGGCCCCCGGACATTCAGTACTTC
TRBD2,TRBJ2-7,TRBV5-1,few,CASSSTSGSDEQYF,TGCGCCAGCAGCTCGACTAGCGGGAGCGACGAGCAGTACTTC
.,TRBJ2-1,TRBV29-1,.,CSANRLGVNEQFF,TGCAGCGCAAATCGACTGGGAGTGAATGAGCAGTTCTTC
.,TRBJ1-1,TRBV20-1,few,CSASRGEEAFF,TGCAGTGCTAGCCGGGGGGAAGAAGCTTTCTTT
TRBD2,TRBJ2-2,TRBV10-3,.,CAISDPGLAGVGSGELFF,TGTGCCATCAGTGACCCGGGACTAGCGGGAGTAGGGTCCGGGGAGCTGTTTTTT
TRBD2,TRBJ2-7,TRBV7-9,once,CASSSGLAGLAYEQYF,TGTGCCAGCAGCTCGGGACTAGCGGGCCTGGCCTACGAGCAGTACTTC
TRBD1,TRBJ1-2,TRBV7-3,.,CASSRGQEGYTF,TGTGCCAGCAGCAGGGGACAGGAAGGCTACACCTTC
.,TRBJ2-1,TRBV25-1,.,CASQPPGLLSGEQFF,TGTGCCAGCCAACCACCGGGACTCTTGTCGGGTGAGCAGTTCTTC
.,TRBJ2-1,TRBV11-2,.,CASSLDGRGQPYNEQFF,TGTGCCAGCAGCTTAGATGGCAGAGGACAGCCCTACAATGAGCAGTTCTTC
.,TRBJ1-1,TRBV28,once,CASSAPGALNTEAFF,TGTGCCAGCAGTGCCCCAGGGGCTTTGAACACTGAAGCTTTCTTT
TRBD1,TRBJ1-2,TRBV9,.,CASSAGTGGNGYTF,TGTGCCAGCAGCGCCGGGACAGGGGGCAATGGCTACACCTTC
TRBD2,TRBJ2-7,TRBV7-8,.,CASSLAAAGGPYEQYF,TGTGCCAGCAGCTTAGCAGCAGCGGGAGGGCCTTACGAGCAGTACTTC
TRBD2,TRBJ2-3,TRBV9,once,CASSPRLGGTTDTQYF,TGTGCCAGCAGCCCTCGTTTGGGGGGGACCACAGATACGCAGTATTTT
TRBD1,TRBJ1-3,TRBV7-2,.,CASSFGTGPSSGNTIYF,TGTGCCAGCAGCTTTGGGACAGGGCCTTCCTCTGGAAACACCATATATTTT